This T cell receptor (beta chain) was documented in a study of blood T cell repertoires in COVID-19. At the level of the study: Sources were T cells, B-cell-depleted T cells, or PBMCs; the material itself was cDNA or gDNA.

Here immunoSEQ multiplex PCR was the method, and the copy in TCRdb shows in-frame clones only, minus some. This sample yields about 430,000 clones, of which about 87% are seen a single time; roughly 0.87% belongs to the top ten. CDR3 length: 11 amino acids. Germline CDR1 reads MNHNY; CDR2 reads SVGAGI (reference sequence). Trimming cost V 9 bases and J 3 bases, with 8 bases left between them. This clonotype was sampled from a man aged 18 to 30 with COVID-19, enrolled during active disease. Sequencing was carried out using peripheral blood. V gene TRBV6-6 combines with J gene TRBJ1-1; D is ambiguous. CDR3 nucleotides: TGTGCCAGTCGGTTTGACACTGAAGCTTTCTTT. It codes for CASRFDTEAFF.